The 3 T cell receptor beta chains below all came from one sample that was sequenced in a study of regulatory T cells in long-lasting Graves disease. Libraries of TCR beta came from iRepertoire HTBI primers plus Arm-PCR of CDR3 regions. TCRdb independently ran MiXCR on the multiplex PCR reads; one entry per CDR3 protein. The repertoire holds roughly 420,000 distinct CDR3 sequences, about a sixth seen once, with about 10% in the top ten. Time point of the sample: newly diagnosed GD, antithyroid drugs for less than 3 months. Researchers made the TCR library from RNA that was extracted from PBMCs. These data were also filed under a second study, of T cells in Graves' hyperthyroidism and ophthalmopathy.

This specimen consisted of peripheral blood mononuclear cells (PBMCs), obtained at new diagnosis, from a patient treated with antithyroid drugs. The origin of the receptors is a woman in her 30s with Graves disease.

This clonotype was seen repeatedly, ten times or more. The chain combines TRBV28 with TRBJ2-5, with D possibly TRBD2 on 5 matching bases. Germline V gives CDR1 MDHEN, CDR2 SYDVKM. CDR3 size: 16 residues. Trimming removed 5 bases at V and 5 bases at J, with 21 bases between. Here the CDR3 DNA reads TGTGCCAGCAGTCCCACGATCGGACTGTTGGGGGAGACCCAGTACTTC. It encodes CASSPTIGLLGETQYF.

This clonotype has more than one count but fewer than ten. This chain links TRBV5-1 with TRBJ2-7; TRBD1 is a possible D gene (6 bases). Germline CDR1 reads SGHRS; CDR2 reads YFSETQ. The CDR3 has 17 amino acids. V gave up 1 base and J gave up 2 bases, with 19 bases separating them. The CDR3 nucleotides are TGCGCCAGCAGCTTGAAGCCCCGAGACAGGAGAGCCTACGAGCAGTACTTC. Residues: CASSLKPRDRRAYEQYF.

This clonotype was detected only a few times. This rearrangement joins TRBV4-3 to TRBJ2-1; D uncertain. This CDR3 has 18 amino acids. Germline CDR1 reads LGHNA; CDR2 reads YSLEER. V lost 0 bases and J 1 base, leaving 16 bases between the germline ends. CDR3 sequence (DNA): TGCGCCAGCAGCCAAGACCCGTCCCCGGGTCCATCCTACAATGAGCAGTTCTTC. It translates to CASSQDPSPGPSYNEQFF.